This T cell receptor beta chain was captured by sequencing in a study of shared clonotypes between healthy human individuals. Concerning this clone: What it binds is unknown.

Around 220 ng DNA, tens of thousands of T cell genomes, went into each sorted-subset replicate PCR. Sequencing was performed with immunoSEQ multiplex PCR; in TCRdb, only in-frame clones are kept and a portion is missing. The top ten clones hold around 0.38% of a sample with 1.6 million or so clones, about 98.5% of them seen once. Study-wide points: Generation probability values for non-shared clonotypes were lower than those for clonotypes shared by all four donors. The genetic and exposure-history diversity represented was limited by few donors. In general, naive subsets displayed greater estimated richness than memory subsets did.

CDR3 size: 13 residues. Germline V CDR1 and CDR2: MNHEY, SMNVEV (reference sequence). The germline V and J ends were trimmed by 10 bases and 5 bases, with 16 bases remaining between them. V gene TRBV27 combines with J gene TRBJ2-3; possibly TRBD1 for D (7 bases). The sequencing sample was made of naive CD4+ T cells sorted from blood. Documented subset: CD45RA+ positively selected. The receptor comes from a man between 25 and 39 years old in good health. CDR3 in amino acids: CATNRGGEDTQYF. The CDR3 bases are TGTGCCACGAACAGGGGAGGTGAAGATACGCAGTATTTT.